This T cell receptor beta chain was identified in a study of blood T cell repertoires in COVID-19. The overall study: Whether acute or convalescent, the COVID-19 samples came from the United States, Italy and Spain. From T cells, B-cell-depleted T cells, or PBMCs came the material, which was cDNA or gDNA.

Looked up from germline, CDR1 is SGHVS and CDR2 is FQNEAQ. The CDR3 covers 20 residues. V was clipped by 5 bases and J by 0 bases; unmatched bases: 14. As originally analysed: Reference gene primer amplification in the assay estimated nucleated cell counts. Sequencing was performed with immunoSEQ multiplex PCR; in TCRdb, only in-frame clones are kept and a portion is missing. Clonal size and the V and J genes are those of that table, whereas D and trimming came from the DNA. Of about 180,000 clones detected, about four fifths appear once; the ten largest clones hold 8.4%. The specimen was peripheral blood. This sequence was found in a woman between 65 and 79 years old with acute or convalescent COVID-19. The rearrangement links TRBV7-8 to TRBJ1-5; 12 bases fit TRBD1. CDR3 sequence: CASSIIHWGTGGLSNQPQHF. The CDR3, as DNA: TGTGCCAGCAGCATCATTCACTGGGGGACAGGGGGCCTTAGCAATCAGCCCCAGCATTTT.